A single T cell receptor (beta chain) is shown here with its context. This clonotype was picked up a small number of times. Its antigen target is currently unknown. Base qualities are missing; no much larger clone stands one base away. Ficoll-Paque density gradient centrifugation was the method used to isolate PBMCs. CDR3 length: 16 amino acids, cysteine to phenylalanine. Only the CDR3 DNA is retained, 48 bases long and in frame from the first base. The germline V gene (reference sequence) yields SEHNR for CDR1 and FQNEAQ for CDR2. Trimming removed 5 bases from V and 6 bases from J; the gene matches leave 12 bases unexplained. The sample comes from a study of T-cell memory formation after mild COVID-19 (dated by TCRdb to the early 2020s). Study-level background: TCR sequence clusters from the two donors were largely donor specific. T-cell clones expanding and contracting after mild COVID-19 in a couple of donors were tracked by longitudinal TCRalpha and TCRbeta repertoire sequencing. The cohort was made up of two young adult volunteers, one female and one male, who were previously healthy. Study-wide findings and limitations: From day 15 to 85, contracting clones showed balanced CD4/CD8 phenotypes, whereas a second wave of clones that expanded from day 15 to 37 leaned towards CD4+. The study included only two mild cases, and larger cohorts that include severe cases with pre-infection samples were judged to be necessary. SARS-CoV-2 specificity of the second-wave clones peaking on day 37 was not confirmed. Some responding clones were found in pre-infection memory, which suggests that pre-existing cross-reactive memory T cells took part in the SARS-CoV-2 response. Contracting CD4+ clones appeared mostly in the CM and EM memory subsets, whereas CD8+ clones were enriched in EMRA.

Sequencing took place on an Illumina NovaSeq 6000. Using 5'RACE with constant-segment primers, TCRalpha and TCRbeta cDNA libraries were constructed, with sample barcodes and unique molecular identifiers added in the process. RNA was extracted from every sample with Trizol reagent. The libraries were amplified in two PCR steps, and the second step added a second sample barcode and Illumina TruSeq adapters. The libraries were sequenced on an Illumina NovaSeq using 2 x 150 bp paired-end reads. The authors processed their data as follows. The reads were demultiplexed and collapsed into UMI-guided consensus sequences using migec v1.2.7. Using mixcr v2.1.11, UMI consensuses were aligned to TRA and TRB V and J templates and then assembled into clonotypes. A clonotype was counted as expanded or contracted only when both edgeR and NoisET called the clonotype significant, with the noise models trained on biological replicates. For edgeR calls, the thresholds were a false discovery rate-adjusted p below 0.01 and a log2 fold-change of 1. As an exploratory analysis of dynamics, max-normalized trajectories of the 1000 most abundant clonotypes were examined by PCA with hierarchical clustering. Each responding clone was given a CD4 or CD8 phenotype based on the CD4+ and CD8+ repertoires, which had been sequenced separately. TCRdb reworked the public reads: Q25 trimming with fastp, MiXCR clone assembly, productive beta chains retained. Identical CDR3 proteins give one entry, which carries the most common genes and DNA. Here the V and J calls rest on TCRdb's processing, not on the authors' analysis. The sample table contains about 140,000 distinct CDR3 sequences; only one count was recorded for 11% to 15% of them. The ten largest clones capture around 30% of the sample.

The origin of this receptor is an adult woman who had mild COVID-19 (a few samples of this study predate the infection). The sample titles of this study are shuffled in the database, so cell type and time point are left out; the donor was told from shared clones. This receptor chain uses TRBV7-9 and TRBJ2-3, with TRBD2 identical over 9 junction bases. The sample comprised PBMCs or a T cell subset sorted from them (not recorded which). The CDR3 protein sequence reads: CASSAASGTQSDTQYF. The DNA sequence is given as TGTGCCAGCAGCGCCGCTAGCGGGACCCAGTCGGATACGCAGTATTTT.